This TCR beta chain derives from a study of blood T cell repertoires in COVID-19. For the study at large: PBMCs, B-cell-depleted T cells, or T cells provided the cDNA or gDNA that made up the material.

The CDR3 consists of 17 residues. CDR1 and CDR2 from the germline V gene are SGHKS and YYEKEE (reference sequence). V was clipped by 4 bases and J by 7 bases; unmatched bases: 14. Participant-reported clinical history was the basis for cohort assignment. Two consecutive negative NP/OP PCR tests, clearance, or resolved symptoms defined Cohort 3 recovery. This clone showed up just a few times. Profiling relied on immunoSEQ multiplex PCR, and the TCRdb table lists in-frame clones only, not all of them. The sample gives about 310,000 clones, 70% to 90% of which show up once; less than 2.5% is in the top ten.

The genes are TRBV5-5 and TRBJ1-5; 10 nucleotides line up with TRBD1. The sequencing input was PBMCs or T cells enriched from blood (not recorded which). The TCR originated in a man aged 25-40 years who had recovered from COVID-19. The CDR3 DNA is TGTGCCAGCAGCGCCCGGGGTCCGGGACAGGGGAGCCAGCCCCAGCATTTT. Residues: CASSARGPGQGSQPQHF. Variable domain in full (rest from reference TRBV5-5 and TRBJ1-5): DAGVTQSPTHLIKTRGQQVTLRCSPISGHKSVSWYQQVLGQGPQFIFQYYEKEERGRGNFPDRFSARQFPNYSSELNVNALLLGDSALYLCASSARGPGQGSQPQHFGDGTRLSIL.